Listed here are 2 T cell receptor beta chains from one sample, sequenced in a study of early T cells in non-severe SARS-CoV-2 infection. TCRdb redid the calling of the 5' RACE reads with MiXCR, one entry per CDR3 protein. The data show 75,000 to 100,000 distinct CDR3 sequences, roughly an eighth seen once. The sequenced material came from whole blood. These receptors were obtained from an adult who was a healthcare worker with PCR-confirmed SARS-CoV-2 infection or an uninfected control (not recorded which).

Only a few counts were recorded for this clonotype. V is TRBV9 and J is TRBJ2-1; the match to TRBD2 covers 8 bases. The CDR3 covers 15 residues. Trimming took 3 bases from V and 10 from J; bases not matched to a gene: 12. Germline CDR1 reads SGDLS; CDR2 reads YYNGEE. CDR3 coding DNA: TGTGCCAGCAGCGAGGGACTAGTGGGATATGGGGAGCAGTTCTTC. Translated: CASSEGLVGYGEQFF.

V and J are TRBV9 and TRBJ2-3; 11 nucleotides agree with TRBD2. The CDR3 consists of 17 residues. Germline V gene sequence: CDR1 SGDLS, CDR2 YYNGEE. J was trimmed by 4 bases and V by 4 bases; bases with no gene match: 11. The CDR3 bases are TGTGCCAGCAGCCCAGAGGAACTAGCGGGAGATTCAGATACGCAGTATTTT. Translation gives CASSPEELAGDSDTQYF. Drawing the rest from reference TRBV9 and TRBJ2-3, the complete variable domain is DSGVTQTPKHLITATGQRVTLRCSPRSGDLSVYWYQQSLDQGLQFLIQYYNGEERAKGNILERFSAQQFPDLHSELNLSSLELGDSALYFCASSPEELAGDSDTQYFGPGTRLTVL.